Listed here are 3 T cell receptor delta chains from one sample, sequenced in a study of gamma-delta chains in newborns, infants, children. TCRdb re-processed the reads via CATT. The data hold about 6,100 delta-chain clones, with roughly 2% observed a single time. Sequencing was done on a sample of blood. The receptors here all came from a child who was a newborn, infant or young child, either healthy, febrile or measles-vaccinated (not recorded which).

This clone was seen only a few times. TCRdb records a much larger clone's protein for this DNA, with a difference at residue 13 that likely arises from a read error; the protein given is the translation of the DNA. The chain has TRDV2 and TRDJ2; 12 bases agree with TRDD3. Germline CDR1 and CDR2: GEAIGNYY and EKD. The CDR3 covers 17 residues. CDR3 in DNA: TGTGCCTGTGACTCCGTACTGGGGGATACTTTGACAGTACAACTCTTCTTT. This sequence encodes CACDSVLGDTLTVQLFF.

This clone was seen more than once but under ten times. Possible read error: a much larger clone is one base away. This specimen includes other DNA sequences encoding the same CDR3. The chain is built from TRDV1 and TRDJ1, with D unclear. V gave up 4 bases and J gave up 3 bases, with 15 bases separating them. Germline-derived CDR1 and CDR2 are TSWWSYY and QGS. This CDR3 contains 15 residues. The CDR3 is CALGGFSPTPDKLIF. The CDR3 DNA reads TGTGCTCTTGGGGGTTTCTCCCCCACGCCCGATAAACTCATCTTT.

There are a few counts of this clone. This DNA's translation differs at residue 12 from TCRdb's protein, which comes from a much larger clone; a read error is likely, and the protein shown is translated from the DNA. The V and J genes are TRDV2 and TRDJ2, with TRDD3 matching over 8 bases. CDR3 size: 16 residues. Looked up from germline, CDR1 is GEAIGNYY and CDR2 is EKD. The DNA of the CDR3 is TGTGCCTGTGACACCGTAGGGGATACTTTGACAACACAACTCTTCTTT. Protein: CACDTVGDTLTTQLFF.